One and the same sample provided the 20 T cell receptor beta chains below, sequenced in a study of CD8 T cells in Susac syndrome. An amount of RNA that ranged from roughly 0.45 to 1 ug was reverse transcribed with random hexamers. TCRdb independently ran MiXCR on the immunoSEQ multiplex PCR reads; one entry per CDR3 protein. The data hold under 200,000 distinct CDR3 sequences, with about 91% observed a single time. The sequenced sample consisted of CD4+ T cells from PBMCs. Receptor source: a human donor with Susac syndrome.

CDR3: CASSLYEGTYEQYF. The CDR3 DNA sequence: TGTGCCAGCAGTTTATATGAGGGGACCTACGAGCAGTACTTC. This chain joins TRBV28 and TRBJ2-7; the D call may be TRBD1 or TRBD2 (5 bases each). The length of the CDR3 is 14 residues. From germline, CDR1 is MDHEN and CDR2 SYDVKM. Deletions cut 1 base from V and 2 bases from J, with 9 bases between.

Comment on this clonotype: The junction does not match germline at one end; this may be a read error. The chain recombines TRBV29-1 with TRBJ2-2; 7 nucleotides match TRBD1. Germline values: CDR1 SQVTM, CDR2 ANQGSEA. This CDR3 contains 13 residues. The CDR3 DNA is TGCAGCGCAGACAGGGCGAAGACCGGGGAGCTGTTTTTT. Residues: CSADRAKTGELFF.

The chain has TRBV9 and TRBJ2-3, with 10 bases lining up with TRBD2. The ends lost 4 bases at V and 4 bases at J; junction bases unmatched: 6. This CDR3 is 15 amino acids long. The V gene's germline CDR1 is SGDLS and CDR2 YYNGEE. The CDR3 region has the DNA TGTGCCAGCAGCACCAGCGGGGGGGCGGCAGATACGCAGTATTTT. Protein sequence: CASSTSGGAADTQYF. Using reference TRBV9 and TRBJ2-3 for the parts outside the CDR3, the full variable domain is DSGVTQTPKHLITATGQRVTLRCSPRSGDLSVYWYQQSLDQGLQFLIQYYNGEERAKGNILERFSAQQFPDLHSELNLSSLELGDSALYFCASSTSGGAADTQYFGPGTRLTVL.

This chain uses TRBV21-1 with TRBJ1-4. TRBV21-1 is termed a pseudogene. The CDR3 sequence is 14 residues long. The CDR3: CASSKSTRNEKLFF. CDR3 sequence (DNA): TGTGCCAGCAGCAAATCAACAAGGAATGAAAAACTGTTTTTT.

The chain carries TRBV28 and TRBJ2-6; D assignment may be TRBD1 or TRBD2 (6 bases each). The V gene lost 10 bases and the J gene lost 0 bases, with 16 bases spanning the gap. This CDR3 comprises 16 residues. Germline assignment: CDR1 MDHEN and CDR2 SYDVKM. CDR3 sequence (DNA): TGTGCCACGCTCGGGGGCCCAGACTCTGGGGCCAACGTCCTGACTTTC. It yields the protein CATLGGPDSGANVLTF.

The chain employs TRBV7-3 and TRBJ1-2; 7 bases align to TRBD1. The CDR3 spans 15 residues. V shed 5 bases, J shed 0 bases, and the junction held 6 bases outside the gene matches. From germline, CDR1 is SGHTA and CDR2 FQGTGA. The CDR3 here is CASSPRTGANYGYTF. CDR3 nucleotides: TGTGCCAGCAGCCCCCGGACAGGCGCTAACTATGGCTACACCTTC.

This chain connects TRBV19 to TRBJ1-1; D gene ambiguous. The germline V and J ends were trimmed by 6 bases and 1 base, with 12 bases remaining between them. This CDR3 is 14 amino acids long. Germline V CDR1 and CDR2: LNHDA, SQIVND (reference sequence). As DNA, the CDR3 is TGTGCCAGTAGACGATGGACGGAGAACACTGAAGCTTTCTTT. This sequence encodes CASRRWTENTEAFF.

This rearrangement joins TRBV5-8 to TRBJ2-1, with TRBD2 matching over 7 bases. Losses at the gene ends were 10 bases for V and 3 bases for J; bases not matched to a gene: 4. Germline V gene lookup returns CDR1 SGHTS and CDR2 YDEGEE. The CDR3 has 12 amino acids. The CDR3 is CAAASGYNEQFF. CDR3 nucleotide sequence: TGTGCCGCGGCTAGCGGCTACAATGAGCAGTTCTTC.

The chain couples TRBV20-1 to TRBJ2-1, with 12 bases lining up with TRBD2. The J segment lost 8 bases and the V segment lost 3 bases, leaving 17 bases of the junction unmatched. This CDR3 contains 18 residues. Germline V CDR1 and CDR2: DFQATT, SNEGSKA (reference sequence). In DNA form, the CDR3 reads TGCAGTGCTAGTAGGGCCACCAGAAGACTAGCGGGAGTTCATGAGCAGTTCTTC. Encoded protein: CSASRATRRLAGVHEQFF.

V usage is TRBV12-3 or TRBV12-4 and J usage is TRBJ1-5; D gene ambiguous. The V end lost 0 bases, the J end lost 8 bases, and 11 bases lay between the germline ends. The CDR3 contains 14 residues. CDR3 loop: CASSLALEGEPQHF. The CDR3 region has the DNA TGTGCCAGCAGTTTAGCGCTAGAGGGTGAGCCCCAGCATTTT.

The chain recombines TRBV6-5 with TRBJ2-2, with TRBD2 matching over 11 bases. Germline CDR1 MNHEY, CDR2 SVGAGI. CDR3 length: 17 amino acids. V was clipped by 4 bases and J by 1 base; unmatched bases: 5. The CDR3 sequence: CASSSQTSGMNTGELFF. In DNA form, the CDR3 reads TGTGCCAGCAGTTCCCAGACTAGCGGGATGAACACCGGGGAGCTGTTTTTT.

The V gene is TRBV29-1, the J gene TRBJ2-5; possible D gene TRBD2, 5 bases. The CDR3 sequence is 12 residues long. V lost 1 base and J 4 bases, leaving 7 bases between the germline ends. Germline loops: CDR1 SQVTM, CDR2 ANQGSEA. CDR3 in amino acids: CSVEVGVETQYF. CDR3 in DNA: TGCAGCGTTGAAGTCGGGGTAGAGACCCAGTACTTC. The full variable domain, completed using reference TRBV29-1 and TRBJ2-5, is SAVISQKPSRDICQRGTSLTIQCQVDSQVTMMFWYRQQPGQSLTLIATANQGSEATYESGFVIDKFPISRPNLTFSTLTVSNMSPEDSSIYLCSVEVGVETQYFGPGTRLLVL.

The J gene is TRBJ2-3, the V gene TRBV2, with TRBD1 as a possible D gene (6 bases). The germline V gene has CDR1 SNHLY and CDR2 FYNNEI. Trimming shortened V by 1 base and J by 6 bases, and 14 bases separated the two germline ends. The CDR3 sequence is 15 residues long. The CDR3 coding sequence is TGTGCCAGCAGTGAAGGGGGGACAACTGGGGATACGCAGTATTTT. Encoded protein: CASSEGGTTGDTQYF. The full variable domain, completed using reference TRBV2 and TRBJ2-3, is EPEVTQTPSHQVTQMGQEVILRCVPISNHLYFYWYRQILGQKVEFLVSFYNNEISEKSEIFDDQFSVERPDGSNFTLKIRSTKLEDSAMYFCASSEGGTTGDTQYFGPGTRLTVL.

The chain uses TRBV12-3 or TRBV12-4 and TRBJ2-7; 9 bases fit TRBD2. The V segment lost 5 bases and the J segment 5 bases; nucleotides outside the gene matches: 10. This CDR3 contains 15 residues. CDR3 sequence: CASSVLAGRPDEQYF. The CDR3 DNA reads TGTGCCAGCAGTGTTCTAGCGGGGAGACCTGACGAGCAGTACTTC.

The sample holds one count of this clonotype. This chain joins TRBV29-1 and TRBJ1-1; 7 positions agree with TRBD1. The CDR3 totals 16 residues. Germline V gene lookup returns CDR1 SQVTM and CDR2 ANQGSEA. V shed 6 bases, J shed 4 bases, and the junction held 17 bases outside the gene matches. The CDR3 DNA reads TGCAGCGTCTTAAGGACAGGTCCTCGCCTTGCCACTGAAGCTTTCTTT. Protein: CSVLRTGPRLATEAFF.

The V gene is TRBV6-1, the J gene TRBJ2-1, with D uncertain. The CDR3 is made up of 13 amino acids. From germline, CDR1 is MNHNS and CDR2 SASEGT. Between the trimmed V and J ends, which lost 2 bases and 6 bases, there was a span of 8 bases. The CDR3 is CASSENFVNEQFF. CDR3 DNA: TGTGCCAGCAGTGAAAATTTTGTCAATGAGCAGTTCTTC.

The CDR3 is CASSLLQAHEQYF. For the CDR3, the DNA is TGCGCCAGCAGCTTGCTCCAGGCCCACGAGCAGTACTTC. The gene calls are TRBV5-1 and TRBJ2-7, with D unresolved. The CDR3 sequence is 13 residues long. Germline CDR1 is SGHRS and CDR2 is YFSETQ. The V and J ends lost 1 base and 5 bases respectively, with 10 bases between them. Supplemented by reference TRBV5-1 and TRBJ2-7, the full variable domain reads KAGVTQTPRYLIKTRGQQVTLSCSPISGHRSVSWYQQTPGQGLQFLFEYFSETQRNKGNFPGRFSGRQFSNSRSEMNVSTLELGDSALYLCASSLLQAHEQYFGPGTRLTVT.

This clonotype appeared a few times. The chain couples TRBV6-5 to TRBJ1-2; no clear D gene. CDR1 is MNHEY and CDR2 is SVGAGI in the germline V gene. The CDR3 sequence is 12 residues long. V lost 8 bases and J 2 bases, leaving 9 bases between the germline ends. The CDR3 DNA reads TGTGCCAGCCGTGGGTCGAACTATGGCTACACCTTC. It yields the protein CASRGSNYGYTF.

The CDR3 here is CASSSPGWGQSSSYEQYF. The CDR3 DNA sequence: TGTGCCAGCAGCTCCCCTGGATGGGGACAGTCGAGCTCCTACGAGCAGTACTTC. The chain recombines TRBV7-9 with TRBJ2-7; 7 bases match TRBD1. CDR3 length: 18 residues. Germline lookup yields CDR1 SEHNR and CDR2 FQNEAQ (reference sequence). With V trimmed by 4 bases and J by 0 bases, 15 bases remained unmatched.

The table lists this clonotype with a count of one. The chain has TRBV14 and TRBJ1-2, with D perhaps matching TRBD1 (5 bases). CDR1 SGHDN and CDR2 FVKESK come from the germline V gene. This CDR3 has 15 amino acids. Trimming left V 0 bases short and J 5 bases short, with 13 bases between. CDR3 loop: CASSQDPRRGYGYTF. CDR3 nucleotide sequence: TGTGCCAGCAGCCAAGACCCCAGGAGGGGATATGGCTACACCTTC.